The rows below give T cell receptor beta chains drawn from one sample of a study of a mutant IDH1 vaccine in newly diagnosed glioma. Antigen specificity for these receptors is unknown. Only in-frame clones appear in the TCRdb table, and some are missing; sequencing was by immunoSEQ multiplex PCR. In the table there are about 81,000 clones, roughly 85% of which are singletons. The sequencing used PBMCs, collected from a glioma patient whose treatment included an IDH1 peptide vaccine. These receptor sequences come from a man younger than 40 with glioma. Some clones in this sample may be carry-over from other donors' samples. CDR3s include the opening cysteine and the closing phenylalanine or tryptophan. D genes are given only for firm matches. The size entry is marked missing in some rows and otherwise reads once, few, many or a size class.

d_call,j_call,clone_size,v_call,cdr3_aa,cdr3_nt
NA,TRBJ1-1,NA,TRBV2,CASSVSNRPEAFF,TGTGCCAGCAGTGTTTCTAACCGGCCTGAAGCTTTCTTT
NA,TRBJ1-1,NA,TRBV5-6,CASSLVGGWAFF,TGTGCCAGCAGCTTGGTGGGTGGATGGGCTTTCTTT
TRBD1,TRBJ1-5,NA,TRBV15,CATSRSDRDQPQHF,TGTGCCACCAGCAGATCCGACAGGGATCAGCCCCAGCATTTT
TRBD1,TRBJ2-5,NA,TRBV6-5,CASRGQGVWETQYF,TGTGCCAGCAGAGGACAGGGGGTTTGGGAGACCCAGTACTTC
NA,TRBJ2-7,NA,TRBV9,CASSPRPIRGSYEQYF,TGTGCCAGCAGCCCGAGACCCATCAGAGGGTCCTACGAGCAGTACTTC
NA,TRBJ2-3,NA,TRBV7-3,CASSSTGVTDTQYF,TGTGCCAGCAGCTCTACGGGGGTTACAGATACGCAGTATTTT
NA,TRBJ1-5,NA,TRBV30,CAWSRGTGQPQHF,TGTGCCTGGAGTCGAGGTACGGGCCAGCCCCAGCATTTT
TRBD1,TRBJ1-2,once,TRBV28,CASIAGTGFGYTF,TGTGCCAGCATCGCCGGGACAGGGTTTGGCTACACCTTC
NA,TRBJ1-2,NA,TRBV5-1,CASSPQTANYGYTF,TGCGCCAGCAGCCCGCAGACAGCTAACTATGGCTACACCTTC
NA,TRBJ1-1,NA,TRBV5-1,CASSLQWNTEAFF,TGCGCCAGCAGCTTGCAGTGGAACACTGAAGCTTTCTTT
TRBD1,TRBJ2-2,NA,TRBV19,CASNNRGDTGELFF,TGTGCCAGTAATAACAGGGGAGACACCGGGGAGCTGTTTTTT
NA,TRBJ2-2,NA,TRBV27,CASSLRQYTGELFF,TGTGCCAGCAGCCTAAGACAGTACACCGGGGAGCTGTTTTTT
NA,TRBJ1-2,NA,TRBV5-4,CASSFQGSYGYTF,TGTGCCAGCAGCTTTCAGGGATCCTATGGCTACACCTTC
TRBD2,TRBJ2-1,NA,TRBV25-1,CASTGGGNEQFF,TGTGCCAGCACCGGGGGGGGCAATGAGCAGTTCTTC
NA,TRBJ1-1,NA,TRBV28,CASSPYGLNTEAFF,TGTGCCAGCAGTCCCTACGGGCTGAACACTGAAGCTTTCTTT
TRBD1,TRBJ1-4,once,TRBV7-9,CASSSSLQGWGEKLFF,TGTGCCAGCAGCTCGTCCCTACAGGGGTGGGGTGAAAAACTGTTTTTT
NA,TRBJ2-1,NA,TRBV7-2,CASSLDALYNEQFF,TGTGCCAGCAGCCTGGATGCCCTCTACAATGAGCAGTTCTTC
TRBD1,TRBJ1-5,NA,TRBV7-2,CASSLSGGGNGQPQHF,TGTGCCAGCAGCTTATCAGGGGGGGGGAACGGCCAGCCCCAGCATTTT
NA,TRBJ2-3,NA,TRBV4-3,CASSQGIANTDTQYF,TGCGCCAGCAGCCAAGGTATTGCCAACACAGATACGCAGTATTTT
NA,TRBJ1-2,NA,TRBV7-9,CASSLVQKADYGYTF,TGTGCCAGCAGCTTAGTACAGAAAGCCGATTATGGCTACACCTTC
NA,TRBJ2-2,once,TRBV18,CASSPNRGGTGELFF,TGTGCCAGCTCCCCAAACAGGGGAGGAACCGGGGAGCTGTTTTTT
NA,TRBJ2-7,NA,TRBV28,CASRPNGGNEQYF,TGTGCCAGCAGGCCAAACGGGGGAAACGAGCAGTACTTC
NA,TRBJ1-1,NA,TRBV6-5,CASSYSDRVPTEAFF,TGTGCCAGCAGTTACTCGGACCGGGTACCCACTGAAGCTTTCTTT
TRBD2,TRBJ2-2,once,TRBV5-1,CASSNTSGSRFPGELFF,TGCGCCAGCAGTAATACTAGCGGGAGCCGTTTCCCCGGGGAGCTGTTTTTT
TRBD1,TRBJ1-1,once,TRBV29-1,CSVSNRGGTEAFF,TGCAGCGTCTCCAACAGGGGAGGCACTGAAGCTTTCTTT
NA,TRBJ1-2,few,TRBV28,CASRTARGYTF,TGTGCCAGCAGGACAGCTCGCGGCTACACCTTC
TRBD1,TRBJ1-2,NA,TRBV28,CASSSTTGGGYGYTF,TGTGCCAGCAGTTCCACCACAGGGGGCGGCTATGGCTACACCTTC
NA,TRBJ2-1,NA,TRBV2,CASNFGIDEQFF,TGTGCCAGCAATTTCGGAATAGATGAGCAGTTCTTC
NA,TRBJ2-2,NA,TRBV5-4,CASSLGEGADGELFF,TGTGCCAGCAGCTTGGGGGAGGGGGCGGACGGGGAGCTGTTTTTT
TRBD2,TRBJ2-1,few,TRBV28,CASSRPSGALNEQFF,TGTGCCAGCTCCCGTCCTAGCGGGGCCTTGAATGAGCAGTTCTTC
NA,TRBJ1-2,NA,TRBV7-2,CASSLGPDYGYTF,TGTGCCAGCAGCTTGGGGCCAGATTATGGCTACACCTTC
NA,TRBJ1-2,NA,TRBV2,CASSEHYGYTF,TGTGCCAGCAGTGAACACTATGGCTACACCTTC
NA,TRBJ2-2,once,TRBV2,CASSYTRRTGELFF,TGTGCCAGCAGTTATACTAGACGCACCGGGGAGCTGTTTTTT
TRBD1,TRBJ1-2,NA,TRBV19,CASSSQGVDYGYTF,TGTGCCAGTAGTAGCCAGGGGGTCGACTATGGCTACACCTTC
TRBD1,TRBJ1-2,once,TRBV27,CASSPGTGGGYGYTF,TGTGCCAGCAGTCCGGGGACAGGGGGCGGGTATGGCTACACCTTC
NA,TRBJ2-6,NA,TRBV19,CASTPGLSGANVLTF,TGTGCCAGTACTCCAGGGCTCTCTGGGGCCAACGTCCTGACTTTC
TRBD1,TRBJ2-4,NA,TRBV5-1,CASSAWTGRENIQYF,TGCGCCAGCAGCGCCTGGACAGGGCGGGAAAACATTCAGTACTTC
NA,TRBJ1-5,few,TRBV19,CASSMVPGNQPQHF,TGTGCCAGTAGTATGGTGCCAGGCAATCAGCCCCAGCATTTT
NA,TRBJ1-4,NA,TRBV5-5,CASSLAGSTNEKLFF,TGTGCCAGCAGCTTGGCAGGGTCCACTAATGAAAAACTGTTTTTT
NA,TRBJ1-1,few,TRBV2,CASSGDTEAFF,TGTGCCAGCAGTGGGGACACTGAAGCTTTCTTT
TRBD1,TRBJ2-5,NA,TRBV7-2,CASSFRQGSPQEQYF,TGTGCCAGCAGTTTTCGACAGGGATCACCTCAAGAGCAGTACTTC
NA,TRBJ2-3,NA,TRBV28,CASSLSRSPGLTDTQYF,TGTGCCAGCAGTTTAAGTAGGTCGCCAGGGTTAACAGATACGCAGTATTTT
NA,TRBJ2-1,NA,TRBV11-3,CASSLTSRNEQFF,TGTGCCAGCAGCTTAACTAGCCGCAATGAGCAGTTCTTC
TRBD1,TRBJ1-1,NA,TRBV5-1,CASSSRQGGSTEAFF,TGCGCCAGCAGCTCCAGACAGGGGGGCAGCACTGAAGCTTTCTTT
NA,TRBJ1-1,once,TRBV5-1,CASSMTNSGTEAFF,TGCGCCAGCAGCATGACCAATTCTGGCACTGAAGCTTTCTTT
NA,TRBJ1-6,NA,TRBV4-1,CASSRGQLLSPLTSPLHF,TGCGCCAGCAGCCGAGGACAGCTACTTTCACCCCTCACTTCACCCCTCCACTTT
NA,TRBJ1-2,few,TRBV15,CATSRFTDRTRGGYTF,TGTGCCACCAGCAGATTCACCGACAGGACCCGAGGTGGCTACACCTTC
NA,TRBJ2-5,NA,TRBV21-1,CASSKTQETQYF,TGTGCCAGCAGCAAGACACAAGAGACCCAGTACTTC
NA,TRBJ1-5,NA,TRBV7-8,CASSLFSNQPQHF,TGTGCCAGCAGCTTATTCTCCAATCAGCCCCAGCATTTT